This is a list of T cell receptor beta chains from one sample in a study of response to subunit inactivated influenza vaccine. TCRdb independently ran MiXCR on the RT-PCR reads; one entry per CDR3 protein. The sample lists about 700,000 distinct CDR3 sequences; roughly 13% were seen once. Sequences were derived from PBMCs from blood, sampled 14 to 15 days before vaccination. All receptors derive from a man in his fifties who received an inactivated influenza vaccine. CDR3s include the opening cysteine and the closing phenylalanine or tryptophan. A D gene is named only where the DNA matches it firmly. The size field is filled for only some rows; it gives once, few, many or a size class.

d_gene: TRBD1
v_gene: TRBV5-1
abundance: few
j_gene: TRBJ2-2
CDR3nt: TGCGCCAGCAGCTTGGTTTATTGGAGGACAGGGTCCGAGGCCGGGGAGCTGTTTTTT
CDR3aa: CASSLVYWRTGSEAGELFF

d_gene: TRBD1
v_gene: TRBV7-9
abundance: -
j_gene: TRBJ1-1
CDR3nt: TGTGCCAGCAGCCCAGGTGGCAGGAGGGGGCCAACTGAAGCTTTCTTT
CDR3aa: CASSPGGRRGPTEAFF

d_gene: TRBD2
v_gene: TRBV20-1
abundance: once
j_gene: TRBJ2-1
CDR3nt: TGCAGTGCTAGGTTAGGACTAGCGGGGGGAGTTACAAGGTTTGATGAGCAGTTCTTC
CDR3aa: CSARLGLAGGVTRFDEQFF

d_gene: -
v_gene: TRBV9
abundance: -
j_gene: TRBJ1-6
CDR3nt: TGTGCCAGCAGCGCGTGGGACGGGGGTAATTCACCCCTCCACTTT
CDR3aa: CASSAWDGGNSPLHF

d_gene: TRBD2
v_gene: TRBV5-1
abundance: -
j_gene: TRBJ2-1
CDR3nt: TGCGCCAGCCGTGCTAGCGGGAGGACCGCTTTTAACAATGAGCAGTTCTTC
CDR3aa: CASRASGRTAFNNEQFF

d_gene: -
v_gene: TRBV20-1
abundance: few
j_gene: TRBJ2-4
CDR3nt: TGCAGTGCTAGTGACCCCCGTGTGCCGTACATTCAGTACTTC
CDR3aa: CSASDPRVPYIQYF

d_gene: TRBD1
v_gene: TRBV6-2/TRBV6-3
abundance: -
j_gene: TRBJ1-6
CDR3nt: TGTGCCAGCAGTACGGGACAGGCCGTAGGGTCACCCCTCCACTTT
CDR3aa: CASSTGQAVGSPLHF

d_gene: -
v_gene: TRBV28
abundance: many
j_gene: TRBJ2-7
CDR3nt: TGTGCCAGCAGTTTCCGGGGCCTATTCGAGCAGTACTTC
CDR3aa: CASSFRGLFEQYF

d_gene: TRBD2
v_gene: TRBV5-6
abundance: many
j_gene: TRBJ2-1
CDR3nt: TGTGCCAGCAGCTCATGGACTAGCGGGATGCAGTTCTTC
CDR3aa: CASSSWTSGMQFF

d_gene: -
v_gene: TRBV5-4
abundance: -
j_gene: TRBJ2-6
CDR3nt: TGTGCCAGCAGCCCTTTTGGAGGGGCCAACGTCCTGACTTTC
CDR3aa: CASSPFGGANVLTF

d_gene: TRBD1
v_gene: TRBV9
abundance: many
j_gene: TRBJ2-2
CDR3nt: TGTGCCAGCAGCGGCCCGGGACAGGGTGCTGTCGGGGAGCTGTTTTTT
CDR3aa: CASSGPGQGAVGELFF

d_gene: -
v_gene: TRBV6-5
abundance: many
j_gene: TRBJ2-7
CDR3nt: TGTGCCAGCAGTTCCCCGGGCCCCGGAGGCTACGAGCAGTACTTC
CDR3aa: CASSSPGPGGYEQYF

d_gene: TRBD1
v_gene: TRBV12-3/TRBV12-4
abundance: few
j_gene: TRBJ2-7
CDR3nt: TGTGCCAGCAGTTTACCCCGAACAGGGGGAGTATACGAGCAGTACTTC
CDR3aa: CASSLPRTGGVYEQYF

d_gene: TRBD1
v_gene: TRBV5-1
abundance: few
j_gene: TRBJ1-2
CDR3nt: TGCGCCAGCAGCCCAGACAGGGGAGTAGATGGCTACACCTTC
CDR3aa: CASSPDRGVDGYTF

d_gene: -
v_gene: TRBV7-2
abundance: many
j_gene: TRBJ2-7
CDR3nt: TGTGCCAGCAGCCCCACGGGGGCCACCTACGAGCAGTACTTC
CDR3aa: CASSPTGATYEQYF

d_gene: -
v_gene: TRBV4-2
abundance: -
j_gene: TRBJ1-5
CDR3nt: TGTGCCAGCAGCCAAGCAAGGGGTGATCAGCCCCAGCATTTT
CDR3aa: CASSQARGDQPQHF

d_gene: -
v_gene: TRBV12-3/TRBV12-4
abundance: many
j_gene: TRBJ2-5
CDR3nt: TGTGCCAGCAGCCACGGGACTTCTCTGGGGGAGACCCAGTACTTC
CDR3aa: CASSHGTSLGETQYF

d_gene: -
v_gene: TRBV4-2
abundance: -
j_gene: TRBJ2-5
CDR3nt: TGTGCCAGCAGCCAAGGGGGATATGGTTCGATGGGGTCACAAGAGACCCAGTACTTC
CDR3aa: CASSQGGYGSMGSQETQYF

d_gene: -
v_gene: TRBV6-1
abundance: once
j_gene: TRBJ1-6
CDR3nt: TGTGCCAGCAGCGGCGGGGAAGACTCACCCCTCCACTTT
CDR3aa: CASSGGEDSPLHF

d_gene: TRBD2
v_gene: TRBV20-1
abundance: -
j_gene: TRBJ2-1
CDR3nt: TGCAGTGCGACCCCACCCCTAGCGGGAGCTCTCAATGAGCAGTTCTTC
CDR3aa: CSATPPLAGALNEQFF

d_gene: TRBD2
v_gene: TRBV12-3/TRBV12-4
abundance: few
j_gene: TRBJ2-1
CDR3nt: TGTGCCAGCAGTTTAGCAATGGAGCTAGCGGGGTATGAGCAGTTCTTC
CDR3aa: CASSLAMELAGYEQFF

d_gene: -
v_gene: TRBV7-2
abundance: -
j_gene: TRBJ2-7
CDR3nt: TGTGCCAGCAGCTTAGATGCGTCCTACGAGCAGTACTTC
CDR3aa: CASSLDASYEQYF

d_gene: -
v_gene: TRBV5-1
abundance: -
j_gene: TRBJ2-5
CDR3nt: TGCGCCAGCAGCTTGGCACAGTCCGAGGAGACCCAGTACTTC
CDR3aa: CASSLAQSEETQYF

d_gene: -
v_gene: TRBV20-1
abundance: -
j_gene: TRBJ1-4
CDR3nt: TGCAGTGCTAGAGTCTCCGGACAGCTTAATGAAAAACTGTTTTTT
CDR3aa: CSARVSGQLNEKLFF

d_gene: TRBD2
v_gene: TRBV28
abundance: -
j_gene: TRBJ2-5
CDR3nt: TGTGCCAGCAGTAACCCCGGGACTAGCGACCAAGAGACCCAGTACTTC
CDR3aa: CASSNPGTSDQETQYF

d_gene: TRBD1
v_gene: TRBV6-2/TRBV6-3
abundance: many
j_gene: TRBJ2-3
CDR3nt: TGTGCCAGCAGTTCGCTGACAGGGTTTGATACGCAGTATTTT
CDR3aa: CASSSLTGFDTQYF

d_gene: TRBD1
v_gene: TRBV6-5
abundance: -
j_gene: TRBJ2-3
CDR3nt: TGTGGCAGCAGTTACCGGGGACAGGGGGCAGATACGCAGTATTTT
CDR3aa: CGSSYRGQGADTQYF

d_gene: -
v_gene: TRBV30
abundance: few
j_gene: TRBJ1-2
CDR3nt: TGTGCCTGGAACAGGTTCCCGTATGGCTACACCTTC
CDR3aa: CAWNRFPYGYTF

d_gene: -
v_gene: TRBV7-9
abundance: few
j_gene: TRBJ2-5
CDR3nt: TGTGCCAGCAGCTTAGCAGGTTCGCTAGAGACCCAGTACTTC
CDR3aa: CASSLAGSLETQYF

d_gene: -
v_gene: TRBV5-1
abundance: few
j_gene: TRBJ2-3
CDR3nt: TGCGCCAGCAGCTTGACAGCTAAACACACAGATACGCAGTATTTT
CDR3aa: CASSLTAKHTDTQYF

d_gene: TRBD2
v_gene: TRBV2
abundance: few
j_gene: TRBJ2-1
CDR3nt: TGTGCCAGCAGTGAACTAGCGGGTCTTAATGAGCAGTTCTTC
CDR3aa: CASSELAGLNEQFF

d_gene: TRBD2
v_gene: TRBV20-1
abundance: -
j_gene: TRBJ2-1
CDR3nt: TGCTGTGCTAGAGATGGGACTAGCGGGAGGATAGATGAGCAGTTCTTC
CDR3aa: CCARDGTSGRIDEQFF

d_gene: -
v_gene: TRBV20-1
abundance: few
j_gene: TRBJ2-2
CDR3nt: TGCAGTGCGCCAAACACCGGGGAGCTGTTTTTT
CDR3aa: CSAPNTGELFF

d_gene: -
v_gene: TRBV20-1
abundance: -
j_gene: TRBJ2-7
CDR3nt: TGCAGTGCTAGAGAGACAGCCCGCGGCGAGCAGTACTTC
CDR3aa: CSARETARGEQYF

d_gene: -
v_gene: TRBV2
abundance: -
j_gene: TRBJ2-7
CDR3nt: TGTGCCAGCAGTCAAACTCCGACCGGGGAGGACTACGAGCAGTACTTC
CDR3aa: CASSQTPTGEDYEQYF

d_gene: -
v_gene: TRBV7-9
abundance: -
j_gene: TRBJ1-3
CDR3nt: TGTGCCAGCAGCAAACAGGGTTCTGGAAACACCATATATTTT
CDR3aa: CASSKQGSGNTIYF

d_gene: -
v_gene: TRBV6-6
abundance: -
j_gene: TRBJ1-1
CDR3nt: TGTGCCGCTCGAAGGCGTGTCACTGAAGCTTTCTTT
CDR3aa: CAARRRVTEAFF

d_gene: TRBD1
v_gene: TRBV12-3/TRBV12-4
abundance: -
j_gene: TRBJ2-3
CDR3nt: TGTGCCAGCAGTCCCCCGACAGGGCGCACAGATACGCAGTATTTT
CDR3aa: CASSPPTGRTDTQYF

d_gene: -
v_gene: TRBV23-1
abundance: few
j_gene: TRBJ2-7
CDR3nt: TGCGCCAGCCTGCGTTTCGGTATCTACGAGCAGTACTTC
CDR3aa: CASLRFGIYEQYF

d_gene: -
v_gene: TRBV4-2
abundance: -
j_gene: TRBJ1-1
CDR3nt: TGTGCCAGCAGCCAAGATCTGGGAGGAGCTTTCTTT
CDR3aa: CASSQDLGGAFF

d_gene: -
v_gene: TRBV4-1
abundance: -
j_gene: TRBJ1-2
CDR3nt: TGCGCCAGCAGCCTCCCCCCACCTAGGGGCGCGGGCTATGGCTACACCTTC
CDR3aa: CASSLPPPRGAGYGYTF

d_gene: -
v_gene: TRBV27
abundance: many
j_gene: TRBJ2-3
CDR3nt: TGTGCCAGCAAATTAAAAGGGGCTAGCGCGACAGATACGCAGTATTTT
CDR3aa: CASKLKGASATDTQYF

d_gene: TRBD1
v_gene: TRBV5-1
abundance: few
j_gene: TRBJ2-7
CDR3nt: TGCGCCAGCAGCCCCGGGGACAGTACCTACGAGCAGTACTTC
CDR3aa: CASSPGDSTYEQYF

d_gene: -
v_gene: TRBV7-8
abundance: few
j_gene: TRBJ2-1
CDR3nt: TGTGCCAGCAGACCTTTCGGGGGAGCAAATGAGCAGTTCTTC
CDR3aa: CASRPFGGANEQFF

d_gene: -
v_gene: TRBV10-3
abundance: few
j_gene: TRBJ2-5
CDR3nt: TGTGCCATCAGTGCGAACAGCCAAGAGACCCAGTACTTC
CDR3aa: CAISANSQETQYF

d_gene: -
v_gene: TRBV20-1
abundance: -
j_gene: TRBJ2-7
CDR3nt: TGCAGTGCTAGAGATATGGGGGGCCCTACCTACGAGCAGTACTTC
CDR3aa: CSARDMGGPTYEQYF

d_gene: -
v_gene: TRBV10-3
abundance: many
j_gene: TRBJ1-5
CDR3nt: TGTGCCATCAGTGAAGGGTTAGGGGAGACTCAGCCCCAGCATTTT
CDR3aa: CAISEGLGETQPQHF

d_gene: -
v_gene: TRBV28
abundance: -
j_gene: TRBJ1-1
CDR3nt: TGTGCCAGCAGTTTACCGGGGACTGTGAACACTGAAGCTTTCTTT
CDR3aa: CASSLPGTVNTEAFF

d_gene: TRBD1
v_gene: TRBV6-1
abundance: few
j_gene: TRBJ2-7
CDR3nt: TGTGCCAGCAGTCCGAACTCAGGGGGCTCCGAGCAGTACTTC
CDR3aa: CASSPNSGGSEQYF

d_gene: -
v_gene: TRBV5-4
abundance: -
j_gene: TRBJ2-3
CDR3nt: TGTGCCAGCAGCTTGGCCGGGATGGGCACAGATACGCAGTATTTT
CDR3aa: CASSLAGMGTDTQYF